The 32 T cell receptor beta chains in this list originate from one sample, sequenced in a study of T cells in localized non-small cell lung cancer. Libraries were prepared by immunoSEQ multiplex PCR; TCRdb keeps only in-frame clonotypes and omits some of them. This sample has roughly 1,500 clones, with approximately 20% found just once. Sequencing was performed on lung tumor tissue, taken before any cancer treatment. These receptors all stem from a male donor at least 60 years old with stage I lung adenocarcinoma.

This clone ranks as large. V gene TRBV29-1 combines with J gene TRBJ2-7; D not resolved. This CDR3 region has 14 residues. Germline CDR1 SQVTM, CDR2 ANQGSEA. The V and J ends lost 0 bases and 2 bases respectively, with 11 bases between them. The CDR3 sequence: CSVEDLEHPYEQYF. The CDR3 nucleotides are TGCAGCGTTGAAGATCTTGAACACCCCTACGAGCAGTACTTC.

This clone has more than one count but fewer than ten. CDR3 nucleotide sequence: TGTGCCAGCAGCGGCGGGGAGAACTATGGCTACACCTTC. Its protein product is CASSGGENYGYTF. The chain couples TRBV9 to TRBJ1-2; no reliable D call. Germline CDR1 reads SGDLS; CDR2 reads YYNGEE. The V end lost 3 bases, the J end lost 2 bases, and 8 bases lay between the germline ends. The length of the CDR3 is 13 residues.

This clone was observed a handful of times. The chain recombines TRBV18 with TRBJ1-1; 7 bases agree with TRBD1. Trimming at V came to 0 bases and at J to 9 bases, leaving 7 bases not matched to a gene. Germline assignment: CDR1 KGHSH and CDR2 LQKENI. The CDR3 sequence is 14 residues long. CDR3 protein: CASSPPSQRGQAFF. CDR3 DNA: TGTGCCAGCTCACCACCCAGTCAGAGGGGGCAAGCTTTCTTT.

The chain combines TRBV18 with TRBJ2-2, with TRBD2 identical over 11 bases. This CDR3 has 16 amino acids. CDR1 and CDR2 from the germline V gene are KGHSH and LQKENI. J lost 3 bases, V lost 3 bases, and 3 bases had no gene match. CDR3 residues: CASSPELAGDTGELFF. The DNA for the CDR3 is TGTGCCAGCTCACCGGAACTAGCGGGGGACACCGGGGAGCTGTTTTTT. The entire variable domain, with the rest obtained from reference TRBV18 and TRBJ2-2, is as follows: NAGVMQNPRHLVRRRGQEARLRCSPMKGHSHVYWYRQLPEEGLKFMVYLQKENIIDESGMPKERFSAEFPKEGPSILRIQQVVRGDSAAYFCASSPELAGDTGELFFGEGSRLTVL.

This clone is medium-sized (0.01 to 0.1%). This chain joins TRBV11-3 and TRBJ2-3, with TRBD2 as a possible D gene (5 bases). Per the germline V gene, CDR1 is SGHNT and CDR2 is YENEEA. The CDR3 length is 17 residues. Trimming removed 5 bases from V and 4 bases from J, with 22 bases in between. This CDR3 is CASSPFLSGVASDTQYF. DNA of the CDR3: TGTGCCAGCAGCCCCTTCCTATCCGGGGTAGCGTCAGATACGCAGTATTTT.

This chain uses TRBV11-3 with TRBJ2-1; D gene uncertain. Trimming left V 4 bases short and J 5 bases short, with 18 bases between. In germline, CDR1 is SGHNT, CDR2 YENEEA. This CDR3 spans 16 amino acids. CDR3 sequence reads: CASSSTLALKNNEQFF. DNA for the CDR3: TGTGCCAGCAGCTCTACGCTGGCCCTTAAGAACAATGAGCAGTTCTTC.

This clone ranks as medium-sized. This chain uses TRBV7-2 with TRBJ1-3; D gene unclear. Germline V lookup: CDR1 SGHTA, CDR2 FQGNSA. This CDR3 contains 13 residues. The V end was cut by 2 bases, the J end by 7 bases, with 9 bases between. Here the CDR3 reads CASSLSRGNTIYF. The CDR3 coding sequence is TGTGCCAGCAGCTTATCGCGAGGGAACACCATATATTTT. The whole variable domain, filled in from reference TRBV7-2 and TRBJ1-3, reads GAGVSQSPSNKVTEKGKDVELRCDPISGHTALYWYRQSLGQGLEFLIYFQGNSAPDKSGLPSDRFSAERTGGSVSTLTIQRTQQEDSAVYLCASSLSRGNTIYFGEGSWLTVV.

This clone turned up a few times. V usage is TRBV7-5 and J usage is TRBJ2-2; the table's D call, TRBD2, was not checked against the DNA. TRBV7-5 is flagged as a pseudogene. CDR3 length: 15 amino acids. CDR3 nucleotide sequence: TGTGCCAGCAGCCCGGGACTAGCGGAAGCCGGGGAGCTGTTTTTT. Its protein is CASSPGLAEAGELFF.

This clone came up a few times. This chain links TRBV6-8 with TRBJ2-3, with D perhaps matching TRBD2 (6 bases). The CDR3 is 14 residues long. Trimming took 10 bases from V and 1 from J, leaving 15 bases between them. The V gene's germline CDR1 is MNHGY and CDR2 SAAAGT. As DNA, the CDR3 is TGTGCCATCGGGGCGGGACGGGGCACAGATACGCAGTATTTT. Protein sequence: CAIGAGRGTDTQYF.

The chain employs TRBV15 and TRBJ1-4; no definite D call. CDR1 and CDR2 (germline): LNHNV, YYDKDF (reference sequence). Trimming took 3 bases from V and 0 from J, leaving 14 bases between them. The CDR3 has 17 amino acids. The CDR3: CATSRDLLDATNEKLFF. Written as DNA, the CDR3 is TGTGCCACCAGCAGGGACCTCTTAGATGCAACTAATGAAAAACTGTTTTTT.

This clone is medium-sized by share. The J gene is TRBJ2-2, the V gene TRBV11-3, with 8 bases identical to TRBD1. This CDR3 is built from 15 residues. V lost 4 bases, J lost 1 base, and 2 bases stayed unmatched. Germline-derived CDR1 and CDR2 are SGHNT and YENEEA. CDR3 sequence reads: CASSYGTGNTGELFF. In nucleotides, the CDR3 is TGTGCCAGCAGCTACGGGACAGGGAACACCGGGGAGCTGTTTTTT.

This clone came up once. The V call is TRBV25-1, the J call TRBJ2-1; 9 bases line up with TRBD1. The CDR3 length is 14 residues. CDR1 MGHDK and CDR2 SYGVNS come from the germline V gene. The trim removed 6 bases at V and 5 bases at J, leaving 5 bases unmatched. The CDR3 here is CASSGQGLHNEQFF. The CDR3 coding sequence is TGTGCCAGCAGCGGACAGGGGTTGCACAATGAGCAGTTCTTC.

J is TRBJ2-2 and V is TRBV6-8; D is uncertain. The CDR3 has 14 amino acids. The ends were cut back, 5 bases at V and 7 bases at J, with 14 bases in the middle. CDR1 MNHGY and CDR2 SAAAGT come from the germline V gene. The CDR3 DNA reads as TGTGCCAGCAGTGTAGCCCCCCGGAGCGGGGAGCTGTTTTTT. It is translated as CASSVAPRSGELFF.

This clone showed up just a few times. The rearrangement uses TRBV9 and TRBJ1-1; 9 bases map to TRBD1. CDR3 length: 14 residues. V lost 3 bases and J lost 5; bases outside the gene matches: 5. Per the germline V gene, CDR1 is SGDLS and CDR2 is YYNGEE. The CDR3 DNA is TGTGCCAGCAGCGGTACAGGGGGCCGGACTGAAGCTTTCTTT. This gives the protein CASSGTGGRTEAFF.

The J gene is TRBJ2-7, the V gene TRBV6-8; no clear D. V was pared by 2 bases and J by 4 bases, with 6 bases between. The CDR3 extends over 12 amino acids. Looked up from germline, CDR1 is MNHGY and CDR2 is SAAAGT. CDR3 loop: CASSYDLYEQYF. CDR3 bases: TGTGCCAGCAGTTACGACCTTTACGAGCAGTACTTC.

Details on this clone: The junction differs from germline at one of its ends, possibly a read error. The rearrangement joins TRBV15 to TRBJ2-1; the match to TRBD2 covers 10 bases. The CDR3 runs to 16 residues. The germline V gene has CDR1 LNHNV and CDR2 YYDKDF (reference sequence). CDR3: CASSPGLAVSYNEQFF. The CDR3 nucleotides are TGTGCCAGCAGCCCTGGACTAGCGGTTTCCTACAATGAGCAGTTCTTC.

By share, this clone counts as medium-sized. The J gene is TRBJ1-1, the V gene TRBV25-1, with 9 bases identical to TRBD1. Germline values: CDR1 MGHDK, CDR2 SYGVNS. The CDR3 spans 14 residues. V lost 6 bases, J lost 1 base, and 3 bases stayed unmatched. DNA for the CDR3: TGTGCCAGCAGCCCGGGACAGGGGAACACTGAAGCTTTCTTT. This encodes CASSPGQGNTEAFF.

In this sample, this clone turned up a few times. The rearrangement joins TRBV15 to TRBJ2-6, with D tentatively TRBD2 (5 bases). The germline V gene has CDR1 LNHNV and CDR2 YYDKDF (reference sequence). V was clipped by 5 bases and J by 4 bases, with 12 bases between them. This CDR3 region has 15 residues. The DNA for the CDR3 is TGTGCCACCAGCGGTAGCCCGGGAGGGGCCAACGTCCTGACTTTC. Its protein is CATSGSPGGANVLTF. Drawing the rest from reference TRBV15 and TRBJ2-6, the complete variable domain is DAMVIQNPRYQVTQFGKPVTLSCSQTLNHNVMYWYQQKSSQAPKLLFHYYDKDFNNEADTPDNFQSRRPNTSFCFLDIRSPGLGDTAMYLCATSGSPGGANVLTFGAGSRLTVL.

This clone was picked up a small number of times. CDR3 loop: CASSFRGGGQETQYF. In DNA, the CDR3 is TGTGCCAGCAGCTTCCGCGGGGGTGGACAAGAGACCCAGTACTTC. The J gene is TRBJ2-5, the V gene TRBV11-3; 7 nucleotides match TRBD2. Germline loops: CDR1 SGHNT, CDR2 YENEEA. V gave up 3 bases and J gave up 2 bases; unmatched junction bases: 6. The CDR3 is 15 residues long.

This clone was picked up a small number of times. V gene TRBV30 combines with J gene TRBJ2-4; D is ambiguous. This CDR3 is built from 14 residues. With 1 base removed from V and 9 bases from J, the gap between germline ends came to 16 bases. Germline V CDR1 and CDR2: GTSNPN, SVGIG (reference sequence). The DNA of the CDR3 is TGTGCCTGGAGTGCGGGTTACCGTTCGGGCATTCAGTACTTC. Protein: CAWSAGYRSGIQYF.

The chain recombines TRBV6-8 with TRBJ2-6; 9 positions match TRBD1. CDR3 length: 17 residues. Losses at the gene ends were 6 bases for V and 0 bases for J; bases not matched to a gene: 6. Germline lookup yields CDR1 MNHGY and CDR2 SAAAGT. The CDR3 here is CASRGGQGLSGANVLTF. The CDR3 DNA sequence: TGTGCCAGCAGAGGGGGACAGGGACTCTCTGGGGCCAACGTCCTGACTTTC.

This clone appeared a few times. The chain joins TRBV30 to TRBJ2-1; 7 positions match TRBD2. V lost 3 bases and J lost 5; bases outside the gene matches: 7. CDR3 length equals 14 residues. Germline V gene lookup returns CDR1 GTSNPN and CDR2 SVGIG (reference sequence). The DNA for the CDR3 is TGTGCCTGGAGAGGGGAGCGGGATCACAATGAGCAGTTCTTC. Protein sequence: CAWRGERDHNEQFF.

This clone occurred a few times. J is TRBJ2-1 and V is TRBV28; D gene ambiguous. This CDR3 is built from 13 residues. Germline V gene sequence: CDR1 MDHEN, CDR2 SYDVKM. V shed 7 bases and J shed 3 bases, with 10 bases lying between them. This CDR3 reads CASTPINYNEQFF. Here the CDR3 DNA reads TGTGCCAGCACCCCTATTAACTACAATGAGCAGTTCTTC.

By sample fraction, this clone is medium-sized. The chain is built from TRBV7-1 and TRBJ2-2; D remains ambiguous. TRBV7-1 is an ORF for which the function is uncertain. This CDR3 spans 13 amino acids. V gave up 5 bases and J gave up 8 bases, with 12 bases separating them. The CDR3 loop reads CASSPRFAGELFF. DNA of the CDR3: TGTGCCAGCAGCCCACGTTTTGCTGGGGAGCTGTTTTTT.

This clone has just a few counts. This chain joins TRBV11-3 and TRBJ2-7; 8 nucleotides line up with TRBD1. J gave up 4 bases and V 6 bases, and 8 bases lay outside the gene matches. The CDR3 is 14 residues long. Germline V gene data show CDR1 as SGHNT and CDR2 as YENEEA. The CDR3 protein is CASSSGTGRYEQYF. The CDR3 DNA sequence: TGTGCCAGCAGTTCCGGGACAGGTAGATACGAGCAGTACTTC.

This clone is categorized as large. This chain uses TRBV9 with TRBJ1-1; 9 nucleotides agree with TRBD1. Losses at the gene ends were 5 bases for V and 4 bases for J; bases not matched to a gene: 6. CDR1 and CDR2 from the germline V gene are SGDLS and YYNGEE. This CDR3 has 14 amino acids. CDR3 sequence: CASSYGQGSTEAFF. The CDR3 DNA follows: TGTGCCAGCAGTTACGGACAGGGGAGCACTGAAGCTTTCTTT.

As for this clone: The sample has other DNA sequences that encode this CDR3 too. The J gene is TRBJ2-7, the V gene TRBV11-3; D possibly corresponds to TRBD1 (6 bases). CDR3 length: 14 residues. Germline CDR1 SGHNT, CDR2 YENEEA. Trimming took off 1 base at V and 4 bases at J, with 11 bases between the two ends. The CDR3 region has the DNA TGTGCCAGCAGCTTAGGGGGGACAAGTTACGAGCAGTACTTC. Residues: CASSLGGTSYEQYF.

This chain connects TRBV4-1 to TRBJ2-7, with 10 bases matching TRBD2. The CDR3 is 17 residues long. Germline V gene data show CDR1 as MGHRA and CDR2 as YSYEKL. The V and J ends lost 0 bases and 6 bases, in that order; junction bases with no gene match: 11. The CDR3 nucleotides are TGCGCCAGCAGCCAAGATCCCAGCGGGAGGGCCGATCGCGAGCAGTACTTC. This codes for CASSQDPSGRADREQYF.

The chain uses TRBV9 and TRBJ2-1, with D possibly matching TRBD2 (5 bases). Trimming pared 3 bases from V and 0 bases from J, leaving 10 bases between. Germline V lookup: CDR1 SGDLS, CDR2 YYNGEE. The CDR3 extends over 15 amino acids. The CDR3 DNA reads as TGTGCCAGCAGCGCCGGCAGCGGCTCCTACAATGAGCAGTTCTTC. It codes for CASSAGSGSYNEQFF.

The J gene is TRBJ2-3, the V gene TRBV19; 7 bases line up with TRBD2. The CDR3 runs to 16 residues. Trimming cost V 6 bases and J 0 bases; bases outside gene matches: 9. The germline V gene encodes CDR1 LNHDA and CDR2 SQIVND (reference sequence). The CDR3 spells CASSSSRLASTDTQYF. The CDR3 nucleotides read TGTGCCAGTAGCTCGAGCAGACTAGCCAGCACAGATACGCAGTATTTT. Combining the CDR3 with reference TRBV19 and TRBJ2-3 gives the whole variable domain DGGITQSPKYLFRKEGQNVTLSCEQNLNHDAMYWYRQDPGQGLRLIYYSQIVNDFQKGDIAEGYSVSREKKESFPLTVTSAQKNPTAFYLCASSSSRLASTDTQYFGPGTRLTVL.

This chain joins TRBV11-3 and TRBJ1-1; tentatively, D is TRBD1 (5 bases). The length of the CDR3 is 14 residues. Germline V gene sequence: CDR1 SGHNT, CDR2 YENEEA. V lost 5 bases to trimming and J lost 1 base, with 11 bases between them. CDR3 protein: CASSPRGGNTEAFF. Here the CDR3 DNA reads TGTGCCAGCAGCCCACGGGGGGGGAACACTGAAGCTTTCTTT.

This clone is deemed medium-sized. In nucleotides, the CDR3 is TGTGCCACCGGGCCGGGACAGGGGGTCTACGAGCAGTACTTC. It translates to CATGPGQGVYEQYF. The chain employs TRBV6-8 and TRBJ2-7, with 11 bases aligning to TRBD1. Trimming took 10 bases from V and 3 from J; bases not matched to a gene: 8. Germline CDR1 reads MNHGY; CDR2 reads SAAAGT. The CDR3 has 14 amino acids.